The 27 T cell receptor beta chains reported below all come from one sample, sequenced in a study of beta chain features in type 1 diabetes. Since all of the isolated RNA was reverse transcribed, expressed TCRB transcripts were what got sequenced. Profiling relied on immunoSEQ multiplex PCR, and the TCRdb table lists in-frame clones only, not all of them. The repertoire holds hundreds of thousands of clones, with 15% to 20% as singletons. The specimen was naive CD4+ T cells from blood. All receptors come from a woman between 18 and 29 years old in good health.

The chain links TRBV5-1 to TRBJ2-7, with D perhaps TRBD2 (5 bases). The germline CDR1 and CDR2 sequences are SGHRS and YFSETQ. V lost 0 bases and J lost 4, with 17 bases in between. CDR3 length: 16 residues. For the CDR3, the DNA is TGCGCCAGCAGCTTGGTAGGCGGGCAAGTGGAGTACGAGCAGTACTTC. It specifies CASSLVGGQVEYEQYF. Filled out from reference TRBV5-1 and TRBJ2-7, the complete variable domain reads KAGVTQTPRYLIKTRGQQVTLSCSPISGHRSVSWYQQTPGQGLQFLFEYFSETQRNKGNFPGRFSGRQFSNSRSEMNVSTLELGDSALYLCASSLVGGQVEYEQYFGPGTRLTVT.

This clone showed up just a few times. This chain connects TRBV7-2 to TRBJ2-1, with TRBD2 identical over 11 bases. Looked up from germline, CDR1 is SGHTA and CDR2 is FQGNSA. This CDR3 has 17 residues. J lost 5 bases, V lost 7 bases, and 13 bases had no gene match. The CDR3, as DNA: TGTGCCAGCACCAACGTGTGGACTAGCGGGCCGAACAATGAGCAGTTCTTC. This codes for CASTNVWTSGPNNEQFF.

This clone was found a few times. The chain is built from TRBV20-1 and TRBJ2-7; D remains ambiguous. Germline V gene data show CDR1 as DFQATT and CDR2 as SNEGSKA (reference sequence). The CDR3 is made up of 9 amino acids. V was clipped by 6 bases and J by 6 bases, with 6 bases between them. Here the CDR3 DNA reads TGCAGTGCCTTCTCCGAGCAGTACTTC. It yields the protein CSAFSEQYF.

This clone was found once. One end of the junction does not line up with germline, which may come from a read error. The chain has TRBV10-3 and TRBJ2-3; 11 nucleotides match TRBD2. This CDR3 is built from 13 residues. Germline-derived CDR1 and CDR2 are ENHRY and SYGVKD. DNA for the CDR3: TGTGCCATCAGCCCACTAGCGGGAGTATTTCTGGATTTT. Protein: CAISPLAGVFLDF.

V and J are TRBV7-9 and TRBJ2-7; D gene unclear. Germline assignment: CDR1 SEHNR and CDR2 FQNEAQ (reference sequence). CDR3 length equals 11 residues. V gave up 4 bases and J gave up 7 bases, with 8 bases separating them. The DNA for the CDR3 is TGTGCCAGCAGCTCCCTTTGGGAGCAGTACTTC. It translates to CASSSLWEQYF.

There are a few counts of this clone. The chain is built from TRBV11-2 and TRBJ2-1; possibly TRBD2 for D (5 bases). Between the trimmed V and J ends, which lost 1 base and 2 bases, there was a span of 9 bases. CDR3 length: 15 residues. The V gene's germline CDR1 is SGHAT and CDR2 FQNNGV. The CDR3 nucleotides are TGTGCCAGCAGCTTAGTAACAGCGGCCTACAATGAGCAGTTCTTC. Translated, it gives CASSLVTAAYNEQFF.

The CDR3 region is CASSQDLDTQYF. The CDR3 region has the DNA TGCGCCAGCAGCCAAGACTTGGATACGCAGTATTTT. The chain has TRBV5-1 and TRBJ2-3, with unresolved D. Per the germline V gene, CDR1 is SGHRS and CDR2 is YFSETQ. The CDR3 totals 12 residues. The V gene lost 4 bases and the J gene lost 6 bases, with 9 bases spanning the gap.

The chain has TRBV7-2 and TRBJ2-7; 13 nucleotides align to TRBD2. The germline CDR1 and CDR2 sequences are SGHTA and FQGNSA. The CDR3 has 15 amino acids. V lost 6 bases to trimming and J lost 4 bases; unmatched junction nucleotides: 6. CDR3 coding DNA: TGTGCCAGCAGTAGGGAACTAGCGGGAGGGTACGAGCAGTACTTC. Its translation: CASSRELAGGYEQYF. Variable domain in full (rest from reference TRBV7-2 and TRBJ2-7): GAGVSQSPSNKVTEKGKDVELRCDPISGHTALYWYRQSLGQGLEFLIYFQGNSAPDKSGLPSDRFSAERTGGSVSTLTIQRTQQEDSAVYLCASSRELAGGYEQYFGPGTRLTVT.

V usage is TRBV7-9 and J usage is TRBJ2-3, with 7 bases lining up with TRBD1. The CDR3 runs to 14 residues. V shed 3 bases, J shed 2 bases, and the junction held 2 bases outside the gene matches. Germline CDR1 is SEHNR and CDR2 is FQNEAQ (reference sequence). CDR3 DNA sequence: TGTGCCAGCAGCTTTGGGACAGCCACAGATACGCAGTATTTT. Translation gives CASSFGTATDTQYF. Supplemented by reference TRBV7-9 and TRBJ2-3, the full variable domain reads DTGVSQNPRHKITKRGQNVTFRCDPISEHNRLYWYRQTLGQGPEFLTYFQNEAQLEKSRLLSDRFSAERPKGSFSTLEIQRTEQGDSAMYLCASSFGTATDTQYFGPGTRLTVL.

This clone was observed a few times. The rearrangement joins TRBV28 to TRBJ2-6, with D possibly TRBD1 on 5 matching bases. The CDR3 extends over 19 amino acids. Germline-derived CDR1 and CDR2 are MDHEN and SYDVKM. Trimming removed 3 bases at V and 4 bases at J, with 22 bases between. In DNA, the CDR3 is TGTGCCAGCAGTTTTACCCGGCAGGGCCATGGTAGAGGGGCCAACGTCCTGACTTTC. As protein: CASSFTRQGHGRGANVLTF.

This chain joins TRBV6-1 and TRBJ2-7; TRBD2 matches at 10 bases. This CDR3 has 13 residues. Germline values: CDR1 MNHNS, CDR2 SASEGT. After removal of 10 bases from V and 2 bases from J, the junction contained 5 bases not matched to a gene. The CDR3 is CATTSGETYEQYF. The CDR3 nucleotides read TGTGCCACCACTAGCGGGGAAACCTACGAGCAGTACTTC.

V is TRBV4-2 and J is TRBJ1-1, with D unclear. The germline V and J ends were trimmed by 4 bases and 0 bases, with 12 bases remaining between them. Germline lookup yields CDR1 LGHNA and CDR2 YNFKEQ. This CDR3 spans 15 amino acids. The CDR3 DNA follows: TGTGCCAGCAGCCCATCGAGGACGGTGAACACTGAAGCTTTCTTT. This codes for CASSPSRTVNTEAFF.

A few counts support this clone. This rearrangement joins TRBV5-5 to TRBJ2-3; D is undetermined. The CDR3 sequence is 13 residues long. V was pared by 6 bases and J by 7 bases, with 15 bases between. Germline assignment: CDR1 SGHKS and CDR2 YYEKEE (reference sequence). The CDR3 DNA is TGTGCCAGCAACGTGGACCCCGCAAATACGCAGTATTTT. It yields the protein CASNVDPANTQYF.

In regard to this clone: The same CDR3 arises from other DNA sequences in this sample as well. The V gene is TRBV10-3, the J gene TRBJ1-3; a possible D gene is TRBD1 (5 bases). Germline V gives CDR1 ENHRY, CDR2 SYGVKD. V lost 4 bases and J 0 bases, leaving 10 bases between the germline ends. The CDR3 contains 15 residues. CDR3 in amino acids: CAISAGGASGNTIYF. CDR3 in DNA: TGTGCCATCAGTGCCGGGGGAGCCTCTGGAAACACCATATATTTT.

In its sample, this clone was seen a few times. This chain links TRBV19 with TRBJ1-1, with TRBD1 matching over 8 bases. Germline lookup yields CDR1 LNHDA and CDR2 SQIVND (reference sequence). With V trimmed by 3 bases and J by 1 base, 10 bases remained unmatched. This CDR3 has 17 residues. The CDR3 bases are TGTGCCAGTAGTATGGGGCGTCCAGGGGGCGCGAACACTGAAGCTTTCTTT. Its protein is CASSMGRPGGANTEAFF.

The chain couples TRBV6-5 to TRBJ1-1; 7 bases agree with TRBD1. V gave up 2 bases and J gave up 7 bases; unmatched junction bases: 7. There are 14 residues in the CDR3. Germline CDR1 MNHEY, CDR2 SVGAGI. The CDR3 DNA sequence: TGTGCCAGCAGTTACCCAGGACAGGCGAGTGAAGCTTTCTTT. Its protein product is CASSYPGQASEAFF.

This clone was counted a few times. This chain uses TRBV4-3 with TRBJ2-2; 8 bases line up with TRBD2. Per germline, CDR1 LGHNA and CDR2 YSLEER. The V gene end was trimmed by 3 bases and the J gene end by 4 bases; junction bases not matched to a gene: 10. The CDR3 is 17 residues long. The CDR3 DNA is TGCGCCAGCAGCCAGTATCCGGGACTAGTCCCCACCGGGGAGCTGTTTTTT. It specifies CASSQYPGLVPTGELFF.

The chain carries TRBV7-2 and TRBJ2-7; D is unclear. The CDR3 length is 15 residues. V lost 0 bases to trimming and J lost 2 bases, with 11 bases between them. The germline V gene has CDR1 SGHTA and CDR2 FQGNSA. The CDR3 DNA reads as TGTGCCAGCAGCTTAGCGCTTCTTGCTCCCTACGAGCAGTACTTC. Amino acid sequence: CASSLALLAPYEQYF.

This clone was observed a handful of times. The chain uses TRBV5-1 and TRBJ2-1; 8 nucleotides agree with TRBD2. CDR3 length equals 15 residues. V lost 3 bases and J lost 4; bases outside the gene matches: 6. Germline assignment: CDR1 SGHRS and CDR2 YFSETQ. The CDR3 is CASSSTGTRYNEQFF. CDR3 nucleotides: TGCGCCAGCAGCTCCACCGGGACTAGATACAATGAGCAGTTCTTC.

This clone was detected a few times. This chain joins TRBV4-3 and TRBJ2-3; D is possibly TRBD2 (5 bases). Trimming removed 0 bases at V and 2 bases at J, with 15 bases between. The CDR3 runs to 17 residues. Per germline, CDR1 LGHNA and CDR2 YSLEER. The CDR3 DNA follows: TGCGCCAGCAGCCAAGATTTTAAGCGGACCCACACAGATACGCAGTATTTT. Its translation is CASSQDFKRTHTDTQYF.

There are a few counts of this clone. V usage is TRBV6-6 and J usage is TRBJ1-5; D not resolved. V lost 8 bases and J 7 bases, leaving 15 bases between the germline ends. From germline, CDR1 is MNHNY and CDR2 SVGAGI (reference sequence). This CDR3 spans 13 amino acids. The CDR3 reads CASAGIGSQPQHF. The CDR3 bases are TGTGCCAGCGCGGGGATCGGAAGCCAGCCCCAGCATTTT.

V and J are TRBV27 and TRBJ1-4, with no clear D. The V and J ends lost 6 bases and 7 bases respectively, with 18 bases between them. The CDR3 contains 15 residues. In germline, CDR1 is MNHEY, CDR2 SMNVEV (reference sequence). CDR3: CASRVIGRASEKLFF. As DNA, the CDR3 is TGTGCCAGCAGAGTTATCGGGCGGGCGTCTGAAAAACTGTTTTTT. Combining the CDR3 with reference TRBV27 and TRBJ1-4 gives the whole variable domain EAQVTQNPRYLITVTGKKLTVTCSQNMNHEYMSWYRQDPGLGLRQIYYSMNVEVTDKGDVPEGYKVSRKEKRNFPLILESPSPNQTSLYFCASRVIGRASEKLFFGSGTQLSVL.

V and J are TRBV7-8 and TRBJ2-7; D may be TRBD2 (5 bases). V was trimmed by 1 base and J by 7 bases, leaving 14 bases between them. The CDR3 is 14 residues long. In germline, CDR1 is SGHVS, CDR2 FQNEAQ. The CDR3 DNA follows: TGTGCCAGCAGCTTAGTTAGGGTTCCGGGGGAGCAGTACTTC. This encodes CASSLVRVPGEQYF.

This clone was counted between two and nine times. J is TRBJ2-5 and V is TRBV4-2; D is undetermined. CDR1 LGHNA and CDR2 YNFKEQ come from the germline V gene. The CDR3 consists of 14 residues. Trimming removed 4 bases at V and 2 bases at J, with 11 bases between. CDR3: CASSPSVGQETQYF. As DNA, the CDR3 is TGTGCCAGCAGCCCCTCCGTCGGACAAGAGACCCAGTACTTC.

The rearrangement uses TRBV5-1 and TRBJ2-5; the match to TRBD1 covers 7 bases. V was pared by 1 base and J by 5 bases, with 11 bases of the junction left unmatched. This CDR3 spans 16 amino acids. Germline V gene data show CDR1 as SGHRS and CDR2 as YFSETQ. The CDR3 spells CASSLNPTGSVETQYF. The CDR3 DNA reads as TGCGCCAGCAGCTTGAACCCGACAGGGTCGGTGGAGACCCAGTACTTC.

This chain links TRBV28 with TRBJ2-1, with D uncertain. The CDR3 length is 17 residues. CDR1 and CDR2 (germline): MDHEN, SYDVKM. V gave up 5 bases and J gave up 0 bases, with 17 bases separating them. The CDR3 region is CASSLNGPKTSYNEQFF. The CDR3 DNA follows: TGTGCCAGCAGTCTAAACGGTCCGAAAACCTCCTACAATGAGCAGTTCTTC.

V and J are TRBV15 and TRBJ1-1, with TRBD1 matching 9 bases. This CDR3 spans 15 amino acids. Per the germline V gene, CDR1 is LNHNV and CDR2 is YYDKDF (reference sequence). V lost 3 bases to trimming and J lost 6 bases; unmatched junction nucleotides: 8. The CDR3 region is CATSSPPGQGSEAFF. In DNA form, the CDR3 reads TGTGCCACCAGCAGTCCGCCGGGACAGGGCTCTGAAGCTTTCTTT.